The clone carrying this T cell receptor (beta chain) has at least ten counts. These data are taken from a study of regulatory T cells in long-lasting Graves disease. Time point reported: newly diagnosed GD, antithyroid drugs for less than 3 months. Preparation of the TCR library used RNA extracted from PBMCs. V lost 0 bases and J lost 3, with 6 bases in between. Germline lookup yields CDR1 LNHNV and CDR2 YYDKDF (reference sequence). CDR3 length: 14 amino acids. To make TCR beta libraries, researchers used iRepertoire HTBI primers and Arm-PCR of CDR3 regions. TCRdb recomputed calls from the multiplex PCR reads with MiXCR, one row per CDR3 protein. Among 400,000 to 550,000 distinct CDR3 sequences listed, just under 15% were seen once. This same sample was also taken into another study, of T cells in Graves' hyperthyroidism and ophthalmopathy.

The rearrangement uses TRBV15 and TRBJ2-1; no clear D. Sequenced here: peripheral blood mononuclear cells (PBMCs), sampled at new diagnosis, from a patient treated with antithyroid drugs. This clonotype was obtained from a woman aged 30 to 39 with Graves disease. CDR3 protein: CATSRDLGYNEQFF. DNA for the CDR3: TGTGCCACCAGCAGAGATCTTGGCTACAATGAGCAGTTCTTC.